The T cell receptor beta chain under discussion was sequenced for a study of T cell changes during pregnancy in multiple sclerosis. The repertoire was sequenced with immunoSEQ multiplex PCR; TCRdb's copy has only in-frame clones and lacks some. The sample lists some 75,000 clones; about 95% were seen once. This CDR3 has 15 amino acids. The junction had 6 bases not matched to a gene; V was cut back by 4 bases and J by 1 base. Looked up from germline, CDR1 is MDHEN and CDR2 is SYDVKM. The sample consisted of peripheral blood, taken in the second trimester of pregnancy. This TCR came from a female donor with multiple sclerosis, enrolled in a pregnancy study. The chain employs TRBV28 and TRBJ2-7; 8 bases line up with TRBD1. The CDR3, as DNA: TGTGCCAGCAGTTCCCGTGGGACAGGTTCCTACGAGCAGTACTTC. As protein: CASSSRGTGSYEQYF.